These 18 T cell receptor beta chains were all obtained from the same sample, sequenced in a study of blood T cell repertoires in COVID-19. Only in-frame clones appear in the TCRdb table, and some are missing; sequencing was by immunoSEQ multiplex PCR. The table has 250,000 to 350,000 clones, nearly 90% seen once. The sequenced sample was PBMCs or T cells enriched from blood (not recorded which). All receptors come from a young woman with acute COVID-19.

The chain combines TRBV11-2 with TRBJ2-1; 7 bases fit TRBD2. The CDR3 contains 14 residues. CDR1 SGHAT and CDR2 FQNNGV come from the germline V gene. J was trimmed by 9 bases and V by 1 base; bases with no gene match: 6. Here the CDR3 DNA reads TGTGCCAGCAGCTTAGCGGGAGGTCCGGGTGAGCAGTTCTTC. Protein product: CASSLAGGPGEQFF.

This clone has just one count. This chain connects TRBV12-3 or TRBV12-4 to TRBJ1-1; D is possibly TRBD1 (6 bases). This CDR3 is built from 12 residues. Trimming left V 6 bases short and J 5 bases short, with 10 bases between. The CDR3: CASRQGMTEAFF. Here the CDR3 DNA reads TGTGCCAGCAGGCAGGGGATGACTGAAGCTTTCTTT.

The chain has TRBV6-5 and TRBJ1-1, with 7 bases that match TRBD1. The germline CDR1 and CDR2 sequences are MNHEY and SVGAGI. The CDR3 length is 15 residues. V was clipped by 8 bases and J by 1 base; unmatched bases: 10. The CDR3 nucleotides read TGTGCCAGCCTACCGACGAGACAGGGGAACACTGAAGCTTTCTTT. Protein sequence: CASLPTRQGNTEAFF.

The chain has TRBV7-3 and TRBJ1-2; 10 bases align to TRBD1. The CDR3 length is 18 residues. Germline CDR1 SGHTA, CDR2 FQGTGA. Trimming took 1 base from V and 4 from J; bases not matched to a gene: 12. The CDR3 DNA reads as TGTGCCAGCAGCTTAAAACCCCGGGACAGGGGAGTCGTCTATGGCTACACCTTC. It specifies CASSLKPRDRGVVYGYTF.

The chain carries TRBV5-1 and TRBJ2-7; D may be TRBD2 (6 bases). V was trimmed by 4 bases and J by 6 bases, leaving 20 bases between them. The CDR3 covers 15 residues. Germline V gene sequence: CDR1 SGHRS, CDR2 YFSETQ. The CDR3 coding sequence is TGCGCCAGCAGCCGTCGACAGCAAGGGAGGCTCGAGCAGTACTTC. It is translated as CASSRRQQGRLEQYF. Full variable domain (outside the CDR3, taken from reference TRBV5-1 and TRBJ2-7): KAGVTQTPRYLIKTRGQQVTLSCSPISGHRSVSWYQQTPGQGLQFLFEYFSETQRNKGNFPGRFSGRQFSNSRSEMNVSTLELGDSALYLCASSRRQQGRLEQYFGPGTRLTVT.

The CDR3 sequence is CASSPLVGSGGTEAFF. The DNA for the CDR3 is TGTGCCAGCAGTCCCTTGGTCGGGTCGGGGGGCACTGAAGCTTTCTTT. J is TRBJ1-1 and V is TRBV28; possibly TRBD1 for D (5 bases). The length of the CDR3 is 16 residues. V was pared by 5 bases and J by 4 bases, with 20 bases between. The germline V gene encodes CDR1 MDHEN and CDR2 SYDVKM.

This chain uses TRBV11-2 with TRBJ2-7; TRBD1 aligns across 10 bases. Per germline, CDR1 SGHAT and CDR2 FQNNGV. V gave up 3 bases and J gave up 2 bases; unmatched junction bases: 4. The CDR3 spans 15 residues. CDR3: CASSFGGTGAYEQYF. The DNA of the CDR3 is TGTGCCAGCAGCTTCGGGGGGACAGGGGCCTACGAGCAGTACTTC.

CDR3 sequence: CASSESTATDGAFF. The DNA for the CDR3 is TGCGCCAGCAGTGAGTCGACAGCGACGGATGGAGCTTTCTTT. The rearrangement links TRBV10-1 to TRBJ1-1, with D maybe TRBD1 (5 bases). The V and J ends lost 0 bases and 10 bases respectively, with 15 bases between them. The CDR3 totals 14 residues. Germline CDR1 reads WNHNN; CDR2 reads SYGVQD (reference sequence).

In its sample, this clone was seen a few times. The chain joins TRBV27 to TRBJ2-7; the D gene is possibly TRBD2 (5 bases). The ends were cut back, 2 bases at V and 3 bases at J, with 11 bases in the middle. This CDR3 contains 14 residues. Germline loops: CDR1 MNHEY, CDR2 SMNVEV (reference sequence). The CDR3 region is CASSLGSGNYEQYF. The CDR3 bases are TGTGCCAGCAGTTTAGGCTCGGGGAACTACGAGCAGTACTTC.

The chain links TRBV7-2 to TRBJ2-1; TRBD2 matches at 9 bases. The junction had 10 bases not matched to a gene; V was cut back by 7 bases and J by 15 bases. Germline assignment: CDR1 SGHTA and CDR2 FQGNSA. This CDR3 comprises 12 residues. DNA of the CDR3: TGTGCCAGCACCTCACCGGGACTAGCTCCGTTCTTC. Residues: CASTSPGLAPFF.

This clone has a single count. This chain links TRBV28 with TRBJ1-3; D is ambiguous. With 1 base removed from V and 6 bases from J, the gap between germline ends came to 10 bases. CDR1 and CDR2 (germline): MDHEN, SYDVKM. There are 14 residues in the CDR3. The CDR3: CASSLYRQLNTIYF. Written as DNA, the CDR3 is TGTGCCAGCAGTTTATATAGACAACTAAACACCATATATTTT.

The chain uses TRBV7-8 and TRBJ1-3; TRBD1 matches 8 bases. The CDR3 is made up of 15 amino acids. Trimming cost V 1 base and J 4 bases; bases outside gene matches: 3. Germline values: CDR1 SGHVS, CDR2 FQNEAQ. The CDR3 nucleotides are TGTGCCAGCAGCTTAGAAGACAGGGGAGGAAACACCATATATTTT. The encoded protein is CASSLEDRGGNTIYF. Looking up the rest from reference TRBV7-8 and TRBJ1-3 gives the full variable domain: GAGVSQSPRYKVAKRGQDVALRCDPISGHVSLFWYQQALGQGPEFLTYFQNEAQLDKSGLPSDRFFAERPEGSVSTLKIQRTQQEDSAVYLCASSLEDRGGNTIYFGEGSWLTVV.

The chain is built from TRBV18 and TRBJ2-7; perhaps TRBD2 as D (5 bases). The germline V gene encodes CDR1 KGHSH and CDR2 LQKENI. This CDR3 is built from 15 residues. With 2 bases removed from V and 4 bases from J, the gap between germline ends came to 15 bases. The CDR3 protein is CASSPDAEAVYEQYF. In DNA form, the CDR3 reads TGTGCCAGCTCACCAGATGCAGAAGCGGTTTACGAGCAGTACTTC.

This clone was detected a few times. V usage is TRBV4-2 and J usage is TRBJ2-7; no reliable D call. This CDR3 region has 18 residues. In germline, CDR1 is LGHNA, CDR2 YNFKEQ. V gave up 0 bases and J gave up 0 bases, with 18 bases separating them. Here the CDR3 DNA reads TGTGCCAGCAGCCAAGAGAGGCTGGCGAATCCTAGCTCCTACGAGCAGTACTTC. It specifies CASSQERLANPSSYEQYF.

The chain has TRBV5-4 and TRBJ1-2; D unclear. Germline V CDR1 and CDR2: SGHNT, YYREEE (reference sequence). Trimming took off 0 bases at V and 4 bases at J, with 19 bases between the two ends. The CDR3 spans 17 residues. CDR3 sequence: CASSLAVFGESTYGYTF. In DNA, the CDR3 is TGTGCCAGCAGCTTGGCCGTTTTTGGGGAGTCTACCTATGGCTACACCTTC.

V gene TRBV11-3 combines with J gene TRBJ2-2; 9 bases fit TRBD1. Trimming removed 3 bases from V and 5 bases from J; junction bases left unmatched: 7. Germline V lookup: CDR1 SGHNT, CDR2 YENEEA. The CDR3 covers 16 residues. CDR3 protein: CASSLGGTGNTGELFF. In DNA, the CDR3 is TGTGCCAGCAGCTTGGGCGGGACAGGGAATACCGGGGAGCTGTTTTTT.

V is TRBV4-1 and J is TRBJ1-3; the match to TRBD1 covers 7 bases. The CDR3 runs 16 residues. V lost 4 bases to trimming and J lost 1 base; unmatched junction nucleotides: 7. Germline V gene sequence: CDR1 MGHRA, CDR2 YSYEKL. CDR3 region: CASSRWTGRSGNTIYF. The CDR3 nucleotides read TGCGCCAGCAGCCGCTGGACAGGAAGATCTGGAAACACCATATATTTT.

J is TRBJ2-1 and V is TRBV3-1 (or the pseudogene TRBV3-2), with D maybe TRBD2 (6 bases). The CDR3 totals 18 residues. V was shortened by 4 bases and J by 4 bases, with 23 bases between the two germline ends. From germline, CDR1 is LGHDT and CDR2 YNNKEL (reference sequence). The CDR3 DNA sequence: TGTGCCAGCAGCCCACTCAGGGCGGGACGCTCTTTTTACAATGAGCAGTTCTTC. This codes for CASSPLRAGRSFYNEQFF.